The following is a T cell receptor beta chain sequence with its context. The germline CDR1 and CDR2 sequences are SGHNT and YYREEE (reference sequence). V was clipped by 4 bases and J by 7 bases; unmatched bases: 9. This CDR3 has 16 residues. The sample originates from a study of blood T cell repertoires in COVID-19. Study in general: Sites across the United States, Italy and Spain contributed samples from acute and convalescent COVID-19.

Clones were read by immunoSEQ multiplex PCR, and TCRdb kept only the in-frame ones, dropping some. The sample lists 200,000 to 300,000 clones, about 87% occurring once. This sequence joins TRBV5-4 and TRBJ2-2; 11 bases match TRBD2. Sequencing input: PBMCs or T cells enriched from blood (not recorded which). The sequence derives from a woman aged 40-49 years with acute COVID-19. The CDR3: CASSVHPGLAVGELFF. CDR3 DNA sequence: TGTGCCAGCAGCGTACACCCGGGACTAGCGGTCGGGGAGCTGTTTTTT.